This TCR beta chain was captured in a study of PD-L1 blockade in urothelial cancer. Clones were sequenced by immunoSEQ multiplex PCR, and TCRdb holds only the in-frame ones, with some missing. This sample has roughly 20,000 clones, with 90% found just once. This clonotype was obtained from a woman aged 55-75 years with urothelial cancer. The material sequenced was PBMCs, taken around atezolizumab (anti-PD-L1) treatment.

The CDR3 region is CAISDRTGVDTQYF. In nucleotides, the CDR3 is TGTGCCATCAGCGACAGAACAGGGGTAGATACGCAGTATTTT. V usage is TRBV10-3 and J usage is TRBJ2-3, with 7 bases that match TRBD1. V lost 6 bases, J lost 5 bases, and 8 bases stayed unmatched. The CDR3 has 14 amino acids. CDR1 ENHRY and CDR2 SYGVKD come from the germline V gene.